The rows below give T cell receptor beta chains drawn from one sample of a study of somatic mutations in cytotoxic T cells in rheumatoid arthritis. The table came from immunoSEQ multiplex PCR; TCRdb's copy has only in-frame clones and leaves some out. Of tens of thousands of clones listed, about 81% are singletons. Sequenced material: CD8+ T cells sorted from blood. Source of these receptors: an adult with rheumatoid arthritis. CDR3s include the opening cysteine and the closing phenylalanine or tryptophan.

V gene	J gene	CDR3 protein
TRBV27	TRBJ1-2	CASRLTVGYGYTF
TRBV6-5	TRBJ2-1	CASSDSYNEQFF
TRBV6-5	TRBJ2-7	CASSYSRAGVNEQYF
TRBV4-3	TRBJ1-1	CASSQVVSGGTEAFF
TRBV19	TRBJ2-1	CASSTLGGTIEQFF
TRBV11-1	TRBJ2-5	CASSWRAGAGLLGTQYF
TRBV14	TRBJ1-5	CATVGQPQHF
TRBV4-3	TRBJ2-5	CASSGGEETQYF
TRBV7-9	TRBJ2-1	CASEHGSYNEQFF
TRBV6-1	TRBJ1-1	CASSDGMNTEAFF
TRBV7-3	TRBJ2-1	CASSRPGARNEQFF
TRBV27	TRBJ1-1	CASSPIRDARWTEAFF
TRBV4-3	TRBJ2-1	CASSQVFSPINEQFF
TRBV6-6	TRBJ2-5	CASRGLAGGGVETQYF
TRBV5-1	TRBJ2-7	CASSLGQGLYEQYF
TRBV4-2	TRBJ2-5	CASSQETGGQETQYF
TRBV7-8	TRBJ1-1	CASSLVPGRNTEAFF
TRBV2	TRBJ2-7	CASSVRQGAPVWTYEQYF
TRBV28	TRBJ2-3	CASSLRGLLDTQYF
TRBV19	TRBJ2-7	CASSLTSGVAYEQYF
TRBV5-6	TRBJ1-1	CASSLFSEAFF
TRBV9	TRBJ2-7	CASSVAGGLFYEQYF
TRBV6-5	TRBJ2-3	CASSQGLASTDTQYF
TRBV5-8	TRBJ2-7	CASSHRPKSYEQYF
TRBV30	TRBJ2-5	CAWSAGTQYF
TRBV11-3	TRBJ2-5	CASSLVETGETQYF
TRBV5-6	TRBJ2-1	CASSLGGPSAYNEQFF
TRBV4-1	TRBJ2-1	CASSQGAGARYNEQFF
TRBV6-7	TRBJ1-1	CASSYSCGLDGLLEAFF
TRBV19	TRBJ2-4	CASSQDQGFKNIQYF
TRBV27	TRBJ1-2	CASSYDRDRGYTF
TRBV29-1	TRBJ1-1	CSVRVTAEWTEAFF
TRBV2	TRBJ2-4	CASSGTGTLAKNIQYF
TRBV27	TRBJ2-3	CASSFLAGGRGTDTQYF
TRBV27	TRBJ1-1	CASSLSVGGILSTEAFF
TRBV4-2	TRBJ2-3	CASSQGGAHTDTQYF
TRBV19	TRBJ1-1	CASGQGNAEAFF
TRBV4-3	TRBJ2-1	CASSQEGTNHNEQFF
TRBV6-1	TRBJ2-5	CASSVGPGSQETQYF
TRBV5-1	TRBJ2-3	CASSSRTGGTTDTQYF